This T cell receptor beta chain appears in the sequencing data of a study of cytomegalovirus exposure and HLA in healthy donors. Study information: Inside one of the first data releases sat about 85 million unique TCRs taken from HLA-typed donors. Study-level findings and limits: Among the sequence variants, a highly shared cluster was likely an artifact of sequencing. TCR beta sequences reportedly predicted most subjects' HLA-A and HLA-B alleles accurately.

Trimming pared 0 bases from V and 4 bases from J, leaving 4 bases between. The germline CDR1 and CDR2 sequences are SGDLS and YYNGEE. The CDR3 is 13 residues long. A note on this clone: Its antigen is not known.

Each donor was healthy, and each was a bone marrow donor. The PCR employed 60 Vbeta primers together with 13 Jbeta primers. TCRdb's table, derived via immunoSEQ multiplex PCR, lists solely in-frame clones and lacks some. The sample contains 130,000 or so clones, about 74% of which appear only once. The specimen sequenced was PBMCs. V usage is TRBV9 and J usage is TRBJ2-2; D not certain. This TCR derives from a man aged 35-49 years in good health and CMV-seropositive. The CDR3 is CASSVDLTGELFF. DNA of the CDR3: TGTGCCAGCAGCGTAGATCTCACCGGGGAGCTGTTTTTT.